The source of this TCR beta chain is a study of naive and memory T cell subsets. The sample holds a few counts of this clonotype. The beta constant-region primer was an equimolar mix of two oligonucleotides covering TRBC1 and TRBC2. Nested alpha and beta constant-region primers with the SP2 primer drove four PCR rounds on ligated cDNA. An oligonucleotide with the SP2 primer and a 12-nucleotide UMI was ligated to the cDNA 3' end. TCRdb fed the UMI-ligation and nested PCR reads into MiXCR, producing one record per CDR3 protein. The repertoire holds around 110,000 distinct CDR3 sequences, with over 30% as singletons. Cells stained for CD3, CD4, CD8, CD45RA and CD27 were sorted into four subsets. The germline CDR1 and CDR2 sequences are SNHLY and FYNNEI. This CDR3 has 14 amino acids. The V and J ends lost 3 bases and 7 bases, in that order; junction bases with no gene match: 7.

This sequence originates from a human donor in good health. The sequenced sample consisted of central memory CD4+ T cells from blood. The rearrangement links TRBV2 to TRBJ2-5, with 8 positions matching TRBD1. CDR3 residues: CASSEGQVLRTQYF. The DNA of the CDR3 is TGTGCCAGCAGTGAGGGACAGGTGCTACGGACCCAGTACTTC.